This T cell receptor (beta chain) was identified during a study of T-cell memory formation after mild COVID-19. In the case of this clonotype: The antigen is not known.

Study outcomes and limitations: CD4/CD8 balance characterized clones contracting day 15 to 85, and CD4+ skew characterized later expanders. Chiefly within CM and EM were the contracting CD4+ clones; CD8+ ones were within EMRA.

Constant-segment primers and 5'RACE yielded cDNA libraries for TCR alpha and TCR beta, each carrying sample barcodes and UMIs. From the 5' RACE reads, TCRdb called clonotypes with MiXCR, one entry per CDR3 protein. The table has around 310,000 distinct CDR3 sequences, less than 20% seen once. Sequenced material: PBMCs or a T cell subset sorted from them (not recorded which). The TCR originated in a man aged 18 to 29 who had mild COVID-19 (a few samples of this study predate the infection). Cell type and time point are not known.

CDR3 amino acids: CSAGLGQTTEAFF. The CDR3 bases are TGCAGCGCGGGGCTGGGACAAACCACTGAAGCTTTCTTT. This chain uses TRBV29-1 with TRBJ1-1; maybe TRBD1 (6 bases). V lost 7 bases, J lost 4 bases, and 16 bases lay in between. Germline V gene lookup returns CDR1 SQVTM and CDR2 ANQGSEA. This CDR3 contains 13 residues. Full variable domain (missing parts from reference TRBV29-1 and TRBJ1-1): SAVISQKPSRDICQRGTSLTIQCQVDSQVTMMFWYRQQPGQSLTLIATANQGSEATYESGFVIDKFPISRPNLTFSTLTVSNMSPEDSSIYLCSAGLGQTTEAFFGQGTRLTVV.